The present entry profiles one T cell receptor (beta chain) with its context. Its antigen is not known. The authors reverse transcribed roughly 0.5 to 1 ug RNA with random hexamers. Amplification of TCR beta CDR3 used immunoSEQ multiplex PCR across 54 Vbeta and 13 Jbeta. MiXCR was run by TCRdb on the immunoSEQ multiplex PCR reads, yielding one entry per CDR3 protein. The top ten clones hold roughly 0.21% of a sample with 250,000 to 300,000 distinct CDR3 sequences, 75% to 85% of them seen once. This specimen comes from a study of CD8 T cells in Susac syndrome. Overall study results and limits: The study recognized that its TCR sequencing and HLA analysis covered a relatively small number of individuals.

CDR3 size: 16 residues. Trimming cost V 0 bases and J 2 bases, with 8 bases left between them. Germline-derived CDR1 and CDR2 are LGHNA and YSLEER. Sequencing targeted TCR beta in blood CD8+ and CD4+ T cells. It was treatment-naive patients with stable or active relapsing-remitting disease who made up the multiple sclerosis controls. This chain uses TRBV4-3 with TRBJ2-6; TRBD2 might be the D (7 bases). The TCR originated in a human donor with multiple sclerosis. Source material: CD8+ T cells from PBMCs. CDR3 sequence reads: CASSQEGGPGANVLTF. The CDR3 nucleotides read TGCGCCAGCAGCCAAGAGGGGGGGCCTGGGGCCAACGTCCTGACTTTC.